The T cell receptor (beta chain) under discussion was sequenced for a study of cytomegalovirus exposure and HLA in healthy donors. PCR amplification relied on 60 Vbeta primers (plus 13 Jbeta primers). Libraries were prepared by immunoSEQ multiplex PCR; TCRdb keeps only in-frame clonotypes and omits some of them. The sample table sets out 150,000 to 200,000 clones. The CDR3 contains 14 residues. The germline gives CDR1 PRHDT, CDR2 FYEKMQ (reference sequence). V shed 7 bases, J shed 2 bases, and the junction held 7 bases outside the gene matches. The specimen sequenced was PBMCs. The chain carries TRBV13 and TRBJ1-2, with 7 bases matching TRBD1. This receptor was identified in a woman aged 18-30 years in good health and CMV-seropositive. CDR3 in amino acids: CASIRTGTNYGYTF. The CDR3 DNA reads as TGTGCCAGCATCAGGACAGGCACGAACTATGGCTACACCTTC.